A single sample is the source of the 17 T cell receptor beta chains below, sequenced in a study of cytomegalovirus exposure and HLA in healthy donors. PCR was performed using 60 Vbeta and 13 Jbeta primers. Clones were sequenced by immunoSEQ multiplex PCR, and TCRdb holds only the in-frame ones, with some missing. Of 150,000 or so clones listed, roughly 76% were seen once; the top ten hold over 4.5%. Sequencing was carried out using PBMCs. These receptors came from a woman in her late teens or twenties in good health and CMV-seropositive.

The chain links TRBV30 to TRBJ1-5, with no clear D. Trimming removed 4 bases at V and 6 bases at J, with 10 bases between. The CDR3 spans 12 residues. Germline V gene data show CDR1 as GTSNPN and CDR2 as SVGIG (reference sequence). CDR3 loop: CAWTVPGQPQHF. The DNA of the CDR3 is TGTGCCTGGACCGTACCGGGTCAGCCCCAGCATTTT.

The V call is TRBV30, the J call TRBJ1-1, with D perhaps matching TRBD1 (5 bases). The CDR3 loop spans 13 amino acids. The germline gives CDR1 GTSNPN, CDR2 SVGIG (reference sequence). V lost 2 bases and J 3 bases, leaving 10 bases between the germline ends. In DNA form, the CDR3 reads TGTGCCTGGAGTTATTTCAGGGACACTGAAGCTTTCTTT. This encodes CAWSYFRDTEAFF.

The chain links TRBV21-1 to TRBJ2-2; the DNA was not compared with TRBD1, the D call given in the table. TRBV21-1 is labeled a pseudogene. The CDR3 extends over 18 amino acids. CDR3 sequence reads: CASSKSTADPTNTGELFF. CDR3 bases: TGTGCCAGCAGCAAATCCACAGCAGACCCTACGAACACCGGGGAGCTGTTTTTT.

The chain employs TRBV27 and TRBJ1-3, with TRBD1 identical over 12 bases. Per the germline V gene, CDR1 is MNHEY and CDR2 is SMNVEV (reference sequence). The CDR3 has 15 residues. Trimming removed 9 bases from V and 1 base from J; junction bases left unmatched: 4. The DNA for the CDR3 is TGTGCCAGTAGGGGACAGGGGGCTTCTGGAAACACCATATATTTT. Its protein product is CASRGQGASGNTIYF.

The V and J genes are TRBV19 and TRBJ1-3; a weak D match, TRBD1 (6 bases). The V end was cut by 5 bases, the J end by 0 bases, with 14 bases between. In germline, CDR1 is LNHDA, CDR2 SQIVND (reference sequence). The length of the CDR3 is 16 residues. Here the CDR3 DNA reads TGTGCCAGTAGTCCGACAGGATTTTTCTCTGGAAACACCATATATTTT. Protein sequence: CASSPTGFFSGNTIYF.

This clone has a single count. The rearrangement joins TRBV7-8 to TRBJ1-5; 7 bases fit TRBD1. With 5 bases clipped from V and 4 bases from J, the junction kept 14 bases outside the gene matches. The CDR3 length is 17 residues. CDR1 SGHVS and CDR2 FQNEAQ come from the germline V gene. The CDR3 region is CASSLTGDSFTNQPQHF. Here the CDR3 DNA reads TGTGCCAGCAGCCTAACAGGGGACAGCTTTACTAATCAGCCCCAGCATTTT.

This rearrangement joins TRBV7-6 to TRBJ2-5; D is possibly TRBD2 (5 bases). The J call is uncertain, as TRBJ2-7 better fits the DNA end. Germline V gene lookup returns CDR1 SGHVS and CDR2 FNYEAQ. The CDR3 covers 13 residues. CDR3 protein: CASSLLGAGEQYF. CDR3 bases: TGTGCCAGCAGCTTGTTAGGTGCGGGCGAGCAGTACTTC.

The chain has TRBV5-1 and TRBJ1-2; TRBD1 matches 7 bases. CDR1 and CDR2 from the germline V gene are SGHRS and YFSETQ. The CDR3 consists of 14 residues. Trimming cost V 4 bases and J 8 bases; bases outside gene matches: 11. The CDR3 protein is CASSTNRGSEGYTF. CDR3 sequence (DNA): TGCGCCAGCAGCACCAACAGGGGATCAGAAGGCTACACCTTC.

The gene calls are TRBV6-6 and TRBJ2-4; TRBD2 might be the D (5 bases). Trimming pared 4 bases from V and 1 base from J, leaving 11 bases between. Looked up from germline, CDR1 is MNHNY and CDR2 is SVGAGI (reference sequence). The CDR3 consists of 15 residues. The CDR3: CASSSPGEAKNIQYF. The CDR3 region has the DNA TGTGCCAGCAGTTCCCCTGGGGAGGCCAAAAACATTCAGTACTTC.

The rearrangement links TRBV5-1 to TRBJ2-1; perhaps TRBD1 as D (6 bases). Trimming took 5 bases from V and 1 from J, leaving 10 bases between them. Germline lookup yields CDR1 SGHRS and CDR2 YFSETQ. The CDR3 sequence is 14 residues long. Here the CDR3 DNA reads TGCGCCAGCAGGAGACAGGAATCCTACAATGAGCAGTTCTTC. Translated, it gives CASRRQESYNEQFF.

The chain joins TRBV2 to TRBJ2-7; D is undetermined. Germline loops: CDR1 SNHLY, CDR2 FYNNEI. The V end was cut by 8 bases, the J end by 1 base, with 6 bases between. The CDR3 extends over 11 amino acids. The CDR3 region is CASLNSYEQYF. Here the CDR3 DNA reads TGTGCCAGCCTAAATTCCTACGAGCAGTACTTC. The variable domain in full, with the rest retrieved from reference TRBV2 and TRBJ2-7, is EPEVTQTPSHQVTQMGQEVILRCVPISNHLYFYWYRQILGQKVEFLVSFYNNEISEKSEIFDDQFSVERPDGSNFTLKIRSTKLEDSAMYFCASLNSYEQYFGPGTRLTVT.

In DNA, the CDR3 is TGTGCCAGCAGCTTAGCTCGATACGGGGAGAGCACTGAAGCTTTCTTT. Translated, it gives CASSLARYGESTEAFF. The J gene is TRBJ1-1, the V gene TRBV7-9; D uncertain. Germline V gene lookup returns CDR1 SEHNR and CDR2 FQNEAQ (reference sequence). Trimming cost V 0 bases and J 4 bases, with 15 bases left between them. The CDR3 is 16 residues long.

The chain employs TRBV11-3 and TRBJ1-1, with TRBD1 identical over 7 bases. This CDR3 contains 14 residues. V shed 8 bases and J 4 bases; nucleotides not matched to a gene: 10. CDR1 SGHNT and CDR2 YENEEA come from the germline V gene. The CDR3 here is CASFDRVWATEAFF. In DNA, the CDR3 is TGTGCCAGCTTTGACAGGGTTTGGGCCACTGAAGCTTTCTTT.

This clone is a singleton in its sample. The chain employs TRBV6-6 and TRBJ1-4; D is uncertain. V lost 2 bases, J lost 3 bases, and 13 bases lay in between. Germline V gene data show CDR1 as MNHNY and CDR2 as SVGAGI (reference sequence). CDR3 length equals 16 residues. DNA of the CDR3: TGTGCCAGCAGTTACCACCAAAACGGGGCTAATGAAAAACTGTTTTTT. Protein sequence: CASSYHQNGANEKLFF.

There are a few counts of this clone. The V gene is TRBV14, the J gene TRBJ1-1; D is undetermined. Germline assignment: CDR1 SGHDN and CDR2 FVKESK. Trimming cost V 4 bases and J 6 bases, with 12 bases left between them. This CDR3 has 13 amino acids. The CDR3 sequence is CASSPSSAPEAFF. The CDR3 DNA follows: TGTGCCAGCAGCCCCTCCAGCGCGCCTGAAGCTTTCTTT.

The rearrangement joins TRBV30 to TRBJ1-4, with D possibly TRBD1 on 5 matching bases. The CDR3 loop spans 15 amino acids. CDR1 GTSNPN and CDR2 SVGIG come from the germline V gene (reference sequence). V was cut by 2 bases and J by 11 bases, with 21 bases left in between. The CDR3 loop is CAWSFLADSGGKLFF. The CDR3 region has the DNA TGTGCCTGGAGTTTCTTGGCCGATTCGGGGGGGAAACTGTTTTTT.

This clone was counted a few times. The chain is built from TRBV6-1 and TRBJ1-2, with D perhaps TRBD1 (5 bases). The CDR3 totals 15 residues. Trimming took 5 bases from V and 13 from J, leaving 26 bases between them. CDR1 is MNHNS, CDR2 SASEGT, per germline. The CDR3 protein is CASSSQDELQGLATF. CDR3 DNA sequence: TGTGCCAGCAGTTCCCAGGATGAGCTTCAGGGTTTAGCCACCTTC.